The text below deals with one TCR beta chain. This entry comes from a study of T cell responses to AZD1222 COVID-19 vaccine. Study-level information: It was second doses at about 4 or about 12 weeks that were pooled.

Libraries were prepared by immunoSEQ multiplex PCR; TCRdb keeps only in-frame clonotypes and omits some of them. The sample consists of 80,000 or so clones, approximately 90% of them appearing once. Looked up from germline, CDR1 is MDHEN and CDR2 is SYDVKM. The CDR3 has 17 residues. Unmatched junction bases numbered 11, after V lost 6 bases and J lost 0 bases. The V and J genes are TRBV28 and TRBJ1-5; 7 nucleotides line up with TRBD1. This sample comprised peripheral blood, obtained on day 0 of AZD1222 vaccination. This TCR was sampled from an adult in good health. Written as DNA, the CDR3 is TGTGCCAGCAGCACAGGGGAGAGGCCCTTTAGCAATCAGCCCCAGCATTTT. Translation gives CASSTGERPFSNQPQHF. Drawing the rest from reference TRBV28 and TRBJ1-5, the complete variable domain is DVKVTQSSRYLVKRTGEKVFLECVQDMDHENMFWYRQDPGLGLRLIYFSYDVKMKEKGDIPEGYSVSREKKERFSLILESASTNQTSMYLCASSTGERPFSNQPQHFGDGTRLSIL.